This paragraph reports one T cell receptor beta chain. The clone's antigen remains unknown. No base-level quality is on record; no much larger clone is a single base apart. This sample was included in a study of blood T cell repertoires in COVID-19 (dated by TCRdb to 2020 to 2021). Notes on the research overall: Collaborator samples came from the United States, Italy and Spain and covered acute and convalescent phases of COVID-19. The material from the prospective study consisted of cDNA or gDNA derived from T cells, B-cell-depleted T cells, or PBMCs. The dataset comprised deeply sampled blood TCRbeta repertoires from subjects exposed to, actively infected with, or recovered from COVID-19. The repertoires were made available in a free public database intended to serve as a resource for research on the immune response to SARS-CoV-2. The samples were drawn from the first 160 participants of the ongoing ImmuneRACE study and from some 1,300 subjects provided by 6 global collaborators. A de-identified subject ID, COVID-19 status, age in years and sex were almost always included in the sample metadata. Where available, HLA class I and class II types were obtained from metadata supplied by the sample provider rather than from assay-based typing.

TCRbeta CDR3 regions were amplified from genomic DNA by means of the immunoSEQ Assay, a bias-controlled multiplex PCR. For the original study's pipeline: Within the assay, amplification of reference gene primers was used to estimate how many nucleated cells each sample contained. Sequence reads were collapsed and filtered to measure the absolute abundance of every unique TCRbeta CDR3 rearrangement. For each sample, productive Simpson clonality was calculated as the square root of Simpson's diversity index over productive rearrangements. The table was pulled from immuneACCESS by TCRdb, which kept in-frame rearrangements only. Such tables lose some clones; where checked, under half of the loss comes from unresolved V genes, and the rest has no known cause. The D gene and trimming were derived from the DNA, and the V and J assignments and clone size from that table. The sample includes 430,000 or so clones, with roughly 90% observed a single time. Approximately 2% of the sample is held by the ten biggest clonotypes.

Participants in the prospective study were enrolled through a virtual design, were aged about 18 to 100 years, and lived in roughly 24 United States geographic areas. Cohort assignment in the prospective study relied on participant-reported clinical history from a screening survey and a study questionnaire. ImmuneRACE Cohort 3 recovered participants were defined by two consecutive negative NP/OP PCR tests, healthcare professional clearance, or symptom resolution. In the prospective study, whole blood, serum and a nasopharyngeal or oropharyngeal swab were collected from each participant by mobile phlebotomists. Over a roughly 2-month period, participants in the prospective study had the option of providing additional blood draws and questionnaires. Before DNA extraction, prospective study blood samples were shipped either frozen or at room temperature. Results and caveats for the whole study, not just this receptor: Clinical and demographic metadata were provided uncurated, with the amount varying by source and participant.

The TCR was taken from a woman in her forties who had recovered from COVID-19. Sequencing input: PBMCs or T cells enriched from blood (not recorded which).

The sequenced DNA is TGTGCCAGCAGCCCCCGGGACAGGGGAAGGGACACTGAAGCTTTCTTT. Its translation is CASSPRDRGRDTEAFF. This chain is built from TRBV3-1 (or the pseudogene TRBV3-2) and TRBJ1-1; 10 bases in between match TRBD1. Spanning cysteine to phenylalanine, the CDR3 consists of 16 amino acids. Kept here is only the CDR3 DNA, which spans 48 bases and is read in frame from base 1. CDR1 LGHDT and CDR2 YNNKEL are derived from the germline V gene (reference sequence). Germline trimming amounts to 4 bases on V and 3 bases on J, with 8 as the count of junction bases outside the gene matches.